This is a list of T cell receptor beta chains from one sample in a study of somatic mutations in cytotoxic T cells in rheumatoid arthritis. Method: immunoSEQ multiplex PCR; TCRdb's copy keeps in-frame clones and lacks some. The sample yields about 9,200 clones, approximately 79% seen once. The material sequenced was CD8+ T cells sorted from blood. These receptors all come from an adult with rheumatoid arthritis. CDR3s include the opening cysteine and the closing phenylalanine or tryptophan. A D gene is named only where the DNA matches it firmly. Clone size appears in some rows only: once, few, many, or a class for an expanded clone.

j_call d_call v_call clone_size cdr3_aa cdr3_nt
TRBJ2-2 - TRBV6-1 - CASSVSGELFF TGTGCCAGCAGTGTTTCCGGGGAGCTGTTTTTT
TRBJ1-2 - TRBV4-1 once CASSQDFSEMGGYTF TGCGCCAGCAGCCAAGACTTTTCCGAGATGGGAGGCTACACCTTC
TRBJ2-3 - TRBV4-1 - CASSHRTDSTDTQYF TGCGCCAGCAGCCACAGGACAGATAGCACAGATACGCAGTATTTT
TRBJ2-1 TRBD2 TRBV7-6 medium-sized CASSFAGGQDNEQFF TGTGCCAGCAGCTTTGCGGGAGGCCAAGACAATGAGCAGTTCTTC
TRBJ2-7 TRBD1 TRBV5-6 - CASSPPGQGAFWEQYF TGTGCCAGCAGCCCACCGGGACAGGGGGCTTTTTGGGAGCAGTACTTC
TRBJ2-7 TRBD1 TRBV9 few CASSVGTGGPEQYF TGTGCCAGCAGCGTGGGGACAGGGGGCCCCGAGCAGTACTTC
TRBJ2-1 - TRBV6-4 - CASSWSGDQGNEQFF TGTGCCAGCAGTTGGTCAGGGGATCAGGGCAATGAGCAGTTCTTC
TRBJ1-4 - TRBV6-5 few CASSRTGFYEKLFF TGTGCCAGCAGCCGAACAGGGTTTTATGAAAAACTGTTTTTT
TRBJ2-3 - TRBV21-1 few CASSKIPRTSTDTQYF TGTGCCAGCAGCAAAATCCCCCGGACTAGCACAGATACGCAGTATTTT
TRBJ2-3 - TRBV28 - CASAHGDTQYF TGTGCCAGCGCCCATGGGGATACGCAGTATTTT
TRBJ2-2 TRBD2 TRBV4-1 - CASSQELAGVWTGELFF TGCGCCAGCAGCCAAGAGCTAGCGGGAGTGTGGACCGGGGAGCTGTTTTTT
TRBJ2-7 TRBD1 TRBV19 - CASSIGGQGTSEQYF TGTGCCAGTAGTATTGGGGGACAGGGTACCTCTGAGCAGTACTTC